The sequence of this T cell receptor beta chain was determined in a study of CD8+ T cells in alopecia areata. Treatment given: oral pan-JAK inhibitor, 5-10 mg twice daily. Investigators isolated RNA and reverse transcribed it into cDNA to act as the sequencing template. TCRdb keeps only in-frame clones here, not all; method: immunoSEQ multiplex PCR. The table lists 150,000 to 200,000 clones, 50% to 70% of them singletons, with 1.3% in the top ten. This CDR3 has 16 residues. Germline trimming cut 4 bases from V and 3 bases from J; bases unmatched to any gene: 6. The V gene's germline CDR1 is SGHRS and CDR2 YFSETQ.

The rearrangement uses TRBV5-1 and TRBJ2-2; TRBD1 aligns across 10 bases. This sample comprised CD4+ T cells sorted from blood, obtained around week 47, from a patient treated with tofacitinib. This sequence originates from a human donor with alopecia areata. This CDR3 reads CASSGGQGMDTGELFF. CDR3 nucleotide sequence: TGCGCCAGCAGCGGGGGACAGGGGATGGACACCGGGGAGCTGTTTTTT.